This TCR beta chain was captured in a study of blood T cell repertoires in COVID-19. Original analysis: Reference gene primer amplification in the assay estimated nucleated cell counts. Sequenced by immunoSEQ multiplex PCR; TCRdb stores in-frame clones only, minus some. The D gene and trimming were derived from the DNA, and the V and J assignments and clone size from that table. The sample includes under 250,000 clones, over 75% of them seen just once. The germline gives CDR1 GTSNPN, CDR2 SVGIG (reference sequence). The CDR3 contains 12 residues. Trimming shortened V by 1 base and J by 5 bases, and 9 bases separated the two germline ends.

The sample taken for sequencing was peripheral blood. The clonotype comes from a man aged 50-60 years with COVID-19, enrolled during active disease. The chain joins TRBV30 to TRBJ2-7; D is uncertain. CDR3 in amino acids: CAWSGADNEQYF. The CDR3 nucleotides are TGTGCCTGGAGTGGTGCGGATAACGAGCAGTACTTC.